This T cell receptor (beta chain) was found in a study of blood T cell repertoires in COVID-19. Study in general: PBMCs, B-cell-depleted T cells, or T cells were the source of the cDNA or gDNA that made up the material.

The age range of participants was about 18 to 90 years, with residence in fewer than 25 US areas. Participants had their cohort set by participant-reported clinical history. This clone was counted a single time. The CDR3 runs to 15 residues. CDR1 and CDR2 (germline): GTSNPN, SVGIG (reference sequence). Trimming took 0 bases from V and 3 from J, leaving 12 bases between them. Original methodology: Cell counts per sample came from amplifying reference gene primers. Libraries were prepared by immunoSEQ multiplex PCR; TCRdb keeps only in-frame clonotypes and omits some of them. V and J calls plus clone size are reproduced from that table; the DNA served to infer D and trimming. The data contain 300,000 to 500,000 clones, 88% of them seen just once; the ten biggest clones take up more than 0.85%.

This sequence was found in a young woman with acute COVID-19. Sequences were obtained from PBMCs or T cells enriched from blood (not recorded which). The V and J genes are TRBV30 and TRBJ1-5; D gene unclear. CDR3 loop: CAWSVQSIHNQPQHF. In DNA form, the CDR3 reads TGTGCCTGGAGTGTACAGTCGATACACAATCAGCCCCAGCATTTT.